This T cell receptor (beta chain) was retrieved from a study of CD8+CD57+ T cells in acquired aplastic anemia. Study context: Recorded DNA amounts for sorted CD4+ and CD8+ cells had an average of roughly 3.4 ug. Sequencing produced an average of around 11 million reads per healthy donor for CD4+ cells.

Findings of the study overall: Patients and controls had in common twenty-nine CD8+ CDR3 sequences. Controls and patients did not differ significantly in CD8+ Simpson's diversity.

Using genomic DNA as the template, TCR beta VDJ and CDR3 profiling was carried out. MiXCR, applied by TCRdb to the reads, yields one record per CDR3 protein. The sample shows over 200,000 distinct CDR3 sequences, 61% of them seen only once. At least ten counts were recorded for this clonotype. The antigen is not known. This CDR3 is 13 amino acids long. Germline CDR1 is DFQATT and CDR2 is SNEGSKA (reference sequence). The germline V and J ends were trimmed by 3 bases and 3 bases, with 11 bases remaining between them. The receptor comes from a human donor in good health. Material for sequencing was sorted CD4+, CD8+, or CD8+CD57+ T cells (not recorded which) from PBMCs. The chain carries TRBV20-1 and TRBJ1-2; the D gene is possibly TRBD1 (5 bases). The CDR3 sequence: CSARSGPDYGYTF. CDR3 DNA: TGCAGTGCTAGGTCGGGGCCCGACTATGGCTACACCTTC.